The 27 T cell receptor beta chains below all came from one sample that was sequenced in a study of blood T cell repertoires in COVID-19. Libraries were prepared by immunoSEQ multiplex PCR; TCRdb keeps only in-frame clonotypes and omits some of them. The table shows roughly 190,000 clones, with almost 85% occurring only once. Sequencing was carried out using peripheral blood. The origin of the receptors is a woman between 65 and 79 years old with active or convalescent COVID-19.

The chain employs TRBV5-6 and TRBJ2-7; 7 nucleotides align to TRBD2. The CDR3 is 16 amino acids. The V gene end was trimmed by 3 bases and the J gene end by 3 bases; junction bases not matched to a gene: 12. The germline gives CDR1 SGHDT, CDR2 YYEEEE. This CDR3 reads CASSSDEGLPNYEQYF. CDR3 bases: TGTGCCAGCAGCTCCGACGAGGGACTACCTAACTACGAGCAGTACTTC.

The chain is built from TRBV2 and TRBJ2-7; 10 positions agree with TRBD2. The CDR3 covers 15 residues. Germline values: CDR1 SNHLY, CDR2 FYNNEI. V gave up 2 bases and J gave up 5 bases; unmatched junction bases: 6. The CDR3 bases are TGTGCCAGCAGTGAATCGGCTAGCGGGAGCGACGAGCAGTACTTC. Translation gives CASSESASGSDEQYF.

This rearrangement joins TRBV27 to TRBJ1-6; D might be TRBD1 (6 bases). This CDR3 has 15 residues. The V and J ends lost 3 bases and 5 bases respectively, with 11 bases between them. Looked up from germline, CDR1 is MNHEY and CDR2 is SMNVEV (reference sequence). CDR3 amino acids: CASSLSRGNNSPLHF. For the CDR3, the DNA is TGTGCCAGCAGTTTGAGCAGGGGAAATAATTCACCCCTCCACTTT.

The V gene is TRBV2, the J gene TRBJ2-3; 9 bases align to TRBD2. V lost 4 bases to trimming and J lost 2 bases; unmatched junction nucleotides: 7. Germline V CDR1 and CDR2: SNHLY, FYNNEI. The CDR3 is made up of 16 amino acids. The CDR3 coding sequence is TGTGCCAGCAGTGTGGGACTAGCACCGAACACAGATACGCAGTATTTT. Protein product: CASSVGLAPNTDTQYF.

This clone was seen only a few times. Other DNA sequences from this sample encode an identical CDR3 as well. The gene calls are TRBV24-1 and TRBJ2-1; 9 bases align to TRBD2. The CDR3 sequence is 16 residues long. J lost 2 bases, V lost 3 bases, and 4 bases had no gene match. Germline V gene data show CDR1 as KGHDR and CDR2 as SFDVKD. The CDR3 nucleotides read TGTGCCACCAGTGATGGGCTAGCGGGAACCTACAATGAGCAGTTCTTC. This codes for CATSDGLAGTYNEQFF.

The chain recombines TRBV18 with TRBJ1-3; 7 nucleotides align to TRBD1. The germline CDR1 and CDR2 sequences are KGHSH and LQKENI. The CDR3 is 21 residues long. V shed 4 bases, J shed 0 bases, and the junction held 21 bases outside the gene matches. CDR3 region: CASSRYQSGTVSSSSGNTIYF. The DNA of the CDR3 is TGTGCCAGCTCACGATACCAATCCGGGACAGTTTCATCAAGCTCTGGAAACACCATATATTTT.

The V and J genes are TRBV20-1 and TRBJ1-6, with TRBD1 matching 7 bases. The CDR3 length is 15 residues. CDR1 DFQATT and CDR2 SNEGSKA come from the germline V gene (reference sequence). V gave up 3 bases and J gave up 8 bases; unmatched junction bases: 10. CDR3 sequence: CSASRPGTVYSPLHF. CDR3 bases: TGCAGTGCTAGTAGGCCCGGGACAGTCTATTCACCCCTCCACTTT.

The V gene is TRBV18, the J gene TRBJ2-6, with a possible D match to TRBD1 (5 bases). Deletions cut 0 bases from V and 2 bases from J, with 14 bases between. The CDR3 length is 18 residues. From germline, CDR1 is KGHSH and CDR2 LQKENI. The CDR3 spells CASSPPVELGAGANVLTF. The CDR3 DNA is TGTGCCAGCTCACCACCGGTCGAATTAGGGGCTGGGGCCAACGTCCTGACTTTC.

In DNA, the CDR3 is TGCGCCAGCAGCCCAAGACAGGGGGCCCCCTATGGCTACACCTTC. Its translation is CASSPRQGAPYGYTF. The V gene is TRBV5-1, the J gene TRBJ1-2; 10 bases match TRBD1. J was trimmed by 4 bases and V by 4 bases; bases with no gene match: 7. The CDR3 is 15 residues long. Germline CDR1 is SGHRS and CDR2 is YFSETQ.

The chain recombines TRBV5-6 with TRBJ2-5; 8 nucleotides line up with TRBD2. Unmatched junction bases numbered 2, after V lost 1 base and J lost 0 bases. Germline lookup yields CDR1 SGHDT and CDR2 YYEEEE. CDR3 length: 15 amino acids. The CDR3, as DNA: TGTGCCAGCAGCTTGTTCGGGAGGGACCAAGAGACCCAGTACTTC. Translated, it gives CASSLFGRDQETQYF.

The sample holds a few counts of this clone. This chain connects TRBV7-6 to TRBJ2-5; TRBD2 aligns across 8 bases. The J segment lost 5 bases and the V segment lost 8 bases, leaving 13 bases of the junction unmatched. The germline CDR1 and CDR2 sequences are SGHVS and FNYEAQ. The CDR3 extends over 15 amino acids. The CDR3 protein is CASAGGAGPRETQYF. The CDR3 DNA reads as TGTGCCAGCGCCGGGGGGGCGGGACCACGGGAGACCCAGTACTTC.

The CDR3 region is CASSQDYRGSYEQYF. CDR3 DNA sequence: TGCGCCAGCAGCCAAGATTACCGCGGGAGTTACGAGCAGTACTTC. The V gene is TRBV4-1, the J gene TRBJ2-7; 7 bases align to TRBD2. Looked up from germline, CDR1 is MGHRA and CDR2 is YSYEKL. This CDR3 region has 15 residues. V shed 0 bases and J 4 bases; nucleotides not matched to a gene: 6.

V gene TRBV5-5 combines with J gene TRBJ2-1; 7 nucleotides align to TRBD2. The CDR3 consists of 15 residues. V was pared by 0 bases and J by 6 bases, with 6 bases of the junction left unmatched. CDR1 SGHKS and CDR2 YYEKEE come from the germline V gene (reference sequence). CDR3 sequence reads: CASSLGGSHVNEQFF. The CDR3 region has the DNA TGTGCCAGCAGCTTGGGCGGGAGTCACGTCAATGAGCAGTTCTTC.

This clone was observed once. This chain uses TRBV14 with TRBJ2-7; D is ambiguous. Trimming left V 1 base short and J 4 bases short, with 11 bases between. This CDR3 contains 14 residues. Germline CDR1 reads SGHDN; CDR2 reads FVKESK. This CDR3 is CASSQAPQIYEQYF. The CDR3 bases are TGTGCCAGCAGCCAAGCCCCCCAGATATACGAGCAGTACTTC.

CDR3 sequence reads: CASSSSRLEQFF. As DNA, the CDR3 is TGTGCCAGCAGTTCTAGCAGGTTAGAGCAGTTCTTC. The rearrangement uses TRBV11-1 and TRBJ2-1, with D possibly TRBD2 on 5 matching bases. CDR3 size: 12 residues. V lost 6 bases, J lost 10 bases, and 13 bases lay in between. CDR1 is SGHAT and CDR2 is FQDESV in the germline V gene (reference sequence).

This chain uses TRBV29-1 with TRBJ2-3; D remains ambiguous. The CDR3 is 11 amino acids. The V and J ends lost 7 bases and 5 bases respectively, with 10 bases between them. The germline gives CDR1 SQVTM, CDR2 ANQGSEA. Here the CDR3 reads CSAYSGDTQYF. CDR3 in DNA: TGCAGCGCCTACTCAGGAGATACGCAGTATTTT.

The chain employs TRBV11-2 and TRBJ1-2; D may be TRBD1 (5 bases). The CDR3 consists of 15 residues. V lost 1 base and J lost 3, with 12 bases in between. Germline V gene data show CDR1 as SGHAT and CDR2 as FQNNGV. The CDR3 nucleotides read TGTGCCAGCAGCTTAGGGCAGGGTTCTTACTATGGCTACACCTTC. Its translation is CASSLGQGSYYGYTF.

This sequence joins TRBV19 and TRBJ2-1, with 13 positions matching TRBD2. Germline assignment: CDR1 LNHDA and CDR2 SQIVND (reference sequence). This CDR3 region has 15 residues. V shed 6 bases, J shed 8 bases, and the junction held 7 bases outside the gene matches. In DNA form, the CDR3 reads TGTGCCAGTAGCCAAGGACTAGCGGGAGTTGATGAGCAGTTCTTC. Translated: CASSQGLAGVDEQFF.

This chain links TRBV7-9 with TRBJ2-6; the match to TRBD1 covers 7 bases. The germline gives CDR1 SEHNR, CDR2 FQNEAQ (reference sequence). After removal of 5 bases from V and 0 bases from J, the junction contained 13 bases not matched to a gene. This CDR3 region has 19 residues. CDR3 bases: TGTGCCAGCAGCCTCACGAGACAGGGCGCTAGCTCTGGGGCCAACGTCCTGACTTTC. It codes for CASSLTRQGASSGANVLTF.

The V gene is TRBV3-1 (or the pseudogene TRBV3-2), the J gene TRBJ1-1; D might be TRBD1 (6 bases). V lost 6 bases, J lost 0 bases, and 8 bases lay in between. CDR1 LGHDT and CDR2 YNNKEL come from the germline V gene (reference sequence). The CDR3 has 13 residues. This CDR3 reads CASSHRVNTEAFF. In DNA, the CDR3 is TGTGCCAGCAGTCACAGGGTGAACACTGAAGCTTTCTTT.

This chain uses TRBV29-1 with TRBJ1-5, with a tentative D call TRBD1 (5 bases). The CDR3 consists of 12 residues. Germline CDR1 reads SQVTM; CDR2 reads ANQGSEA. V was clipped by 6 bases and J by 0 bases, with 6 bases between them. CDR3 amino acids: CSVRVSNQPQHF. In DNA, the CDR3 is TGCAGCGTCAGGGTTAGCAATCAGCCCCAGCATTTT. The full variable domain, completed using reference TRBV29-1 and TRBJ1-5, is SAVISQKPSRDICQRGTSLTIQCQVDSQVTMMFWYRQQPGQSLTLIATANQGSEATYESGFVIDKFPISRPNLTFSTLTVSNMSPEDSSIYLCSVRVSNQPQHFGDGTRLSIL.

The chain links TRBV5-4 to TRBJ2-1, with 13 positions matching TRBD2. From germline, CDR1 is SGHNT and CDR2 YYREEE (reference sequence). This CDR3 has 16 amino acids. V was pared by 3 bases and J by 6 bases, with 6 bases of the junction left unmatched. The CDR3 DNA is TGTGCCAGCAGCTCCGGACTAGCGGGAGTTATCAATGAGCAGTTCTTC. Translation: CASSSGLAGVINEQFF.

The sample holds one count of this clone. This sequence joins TRBV13 and TRBJ2-1, with TRBD2 matching 7 bases. With 5 bases clipped from V and 8 bases from J, the junction kept 6 bases outside the gene matches. Germline CDR1 reads PRHDT; CDR2 reads FYEKMQ (reference sequence). The CDR3 extends over 13 amino acids. The CDR3 DNA reads TGTGCCAGCAGCATGACTAGCAGGGATGAGCAGTTCTTC. Translated, it gives CASSMTSRDEQFF. The full variable domain, its missing parts supplied by reference TRBV13 and TRBJ2-1, is AAGVIQSPRHLIKEKRETATLKCYPIPRHDTVYWYQQGPGQDPQFLISFYEKMQSDKGSIPDRFSAQQFSDYHSELNMSSLELGDSALYFCASSMTSRDEQFFGPGTRLTVL.

This sequence joins TRBV18 and TRBJ1-6, with TRBD1 identical over 10 bases. Looked up from germline, CDR1 is KGHSH and CDR2 is LQKENI. This CDR3 region has 15 residues. J lost 8 bases, V lost 1 base, and 2 bases had no gene match. The CDR3 region is CASSPQGTGDSPLHF. The CDR3 coding sequence is TGTGCCAGCTCACCACAAGGGACAGGGGATTCACCCCTCCACTTT.

The chain joins TRBV9 to TRBJ1-5; possibly TRBD1 for D (5 bases). The CDR3 is 15 amino acids. CDR1 SGDLS and CDR2 YYNGEE come from the germline V gene. V gave up 0 bases and J gave up 6 bases, with 13 bases separating them. CDR3 loop: CASSVGEGGTQPQHF. In nucleotides, the CDR3 is TGTGCCAGCAGCGTAGGGGAGGGCGGGACTCAGCCCCAGCATTTT.

The rearrangement links TRBV6-1 to TRBJ2-1, with D possibly being TRBD2 (5 bases). Germline values: CDR1 MNHNS, CDR2 SASEGT. The ends were cut back, 0 bases at V and 4 bases at J, with 10 bases in the middle. The CDR3 is 15 amino acids. This chain's CDR3 is CASSEAGSGYNEQFF. In DNA, the CDR3 is TGTGCCAGCAGTGAAGCCGGGTCGGGGTACAATGAGCAGTTCTTC.

This chain uses TRBV12-5 with TRBJ2-1, with D perhaps TRBD2 (5 bases). Germline CDR1 LGHNT, CDR2 FRNRAP. Trimming removed 1 base at V and 9 bases at J, with 7 bases between. This CDR3 region has 12 residues. DNA of the CDR3: TGTGCTAGTGGTTTGGGGGCGGGTGAGCAGTTCTTC. This sequence encodes CASGLGAGEQFF.